Described below is a single T cell receptor (beta chain) sequence and its context. The junction and the germline gene differ at one end; a read error may be behind it. The table came from immunoSEQ multiplex PCR; TCRdb's copy has only in-frame clones and leaves some out. This sample has some 120,000 clones, with about 85% found just once. Germline-derived CDR1 and CDR2 are SEHNR and FQNEAQ (reference sequence). This CDR3 spans 16 amino acids. These data are taken from a study of T cell responses to AZD1222 COVID-19 vaccine. This chain connects TRBV7-9 to TRBJ1-5; TRBD1 matches 9 bases. This clonotype originated in an adult in good health. The sample was peripheral blood, taken on day 0 of AZD1222 vaccination. CDR3 nucleotide sequence: TGTGCCAGCAGCCTAGCACAGGGGGCGAAGGGTCAGCCCCAGCATTTT. As protein: CASSLAQGAKGQPQHF.